This T cell receptor beta chain is from a study of T cell responses to AZD1222 COVID-19 vaccine. Regarding the study as a whole: Close to half of spike-specific TCRs reportedly recognize unmutated variant regions. Mostly white British, mostly female donors; authors suggested clonal diversity may be underestimated.

CDR1 SGDLS and CDR2 YYNGEE come from the germline V gene. The CDR3 runs to 13 residues. The J segment lost 10 bases and the V segment lost 5 bases, leaving 7 bases of the junction unmatched. For this clone: What it binds is unknown.

This table comes from immunoSEQ multiplex PCR, and its TCRdb copy is limited to in-frame clones, with some not included. This sample yields roughly 180,000 clones, of which about nine tenths are seen a single time; approximately 1.9% belongs to the top ten. The source of this sequence is an adult in good health. This chain links TRBV9 with TRBJ2-1; TRBD2 agrees at 9 bases. The sample in question was peripheral blood, obtained on day 0 of AZD1222 vaccination. The CDR3 protein is CASSLAGSREQFF. CDR3 bases: TGTGCCAGCAGTCTAGCGGGGTCTCGGGAGCAGTTCTTC. The variable domain in full, completed from reference TRBV9 and TRBJ2-1, reads DSGVTQTPKHLITATGQRVTLRCSPRSGDLSVYWYQQSLDQGLQFLIQYYNGEERAKGNILERFSAQQFPDLHSELNLSSLELGDSALYFCASSLAGSREQFFGPGTRLTVL.